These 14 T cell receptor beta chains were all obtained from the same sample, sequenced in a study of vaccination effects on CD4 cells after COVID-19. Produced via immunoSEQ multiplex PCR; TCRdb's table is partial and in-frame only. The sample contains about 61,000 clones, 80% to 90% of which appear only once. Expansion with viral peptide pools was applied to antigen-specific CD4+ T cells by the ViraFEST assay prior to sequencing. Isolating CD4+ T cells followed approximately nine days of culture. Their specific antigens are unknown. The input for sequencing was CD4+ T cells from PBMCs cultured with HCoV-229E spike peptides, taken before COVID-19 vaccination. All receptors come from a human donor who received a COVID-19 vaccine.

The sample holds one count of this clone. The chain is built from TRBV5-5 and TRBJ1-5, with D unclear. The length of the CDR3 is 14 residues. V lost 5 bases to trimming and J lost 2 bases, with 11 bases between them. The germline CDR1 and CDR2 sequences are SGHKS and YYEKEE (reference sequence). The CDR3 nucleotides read TGTGCCAGCAGTTTCGCGACGGGCAATCAGCCCCAGCATTTT. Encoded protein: CASSFATGNQPQHF. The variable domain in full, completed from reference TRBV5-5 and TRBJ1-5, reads DAGVTQSPTHLIKTRGQQVTLRCSPISGHKSVSWYQQVLGQGPQFIFQYYEKEERGRGNFPDRFSARQFPNYSSELNVNALLLGDSALYLCASSFATGNQPQHFGDGTRLSIL.

Written as DNA, the CDR3 is TGTGCCAGCAGTTATGACAGGGGGGGCACCTTC. It encodes CASSYDRGGTF. The chain couples TRBV2 to TRBJ1-2; 9 nucleotides agree with TRBD1. CDR1 is SNHLY, CDR2 FYNNEI, per germline. Trimming at V came to 5 bases and at J to 13 bases, leaving 5 bases not matched to a gene. The CDR3 contains 11 residues.

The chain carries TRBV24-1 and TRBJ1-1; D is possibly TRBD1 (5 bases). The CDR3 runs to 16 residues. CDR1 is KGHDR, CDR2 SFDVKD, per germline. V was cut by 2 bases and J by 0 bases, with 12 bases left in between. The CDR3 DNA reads TGTGCCACCAGTGATTCTCCATGGGGCTTGAACACTGAAGCTTTCTTT. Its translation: CATSDSPWGLNTEAFF.

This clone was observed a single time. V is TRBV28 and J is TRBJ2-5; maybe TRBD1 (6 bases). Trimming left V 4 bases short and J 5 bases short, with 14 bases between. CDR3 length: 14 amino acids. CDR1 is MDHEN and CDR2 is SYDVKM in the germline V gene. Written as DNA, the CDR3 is TGTGCCAGCAGTTCCCGACAGGTCCTGGAGACCCAGTACTTC. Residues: CASSSRQVLETQYF.

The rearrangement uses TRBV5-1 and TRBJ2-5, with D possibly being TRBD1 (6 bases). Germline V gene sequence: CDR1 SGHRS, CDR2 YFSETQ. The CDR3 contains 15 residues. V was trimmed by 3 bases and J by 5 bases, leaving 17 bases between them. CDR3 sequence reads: CASSSHTGREETQYF. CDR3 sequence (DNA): TGCGCCAGCAGCTCGCATACAGGGCGAGAGGAGACCCAGTACTTC.

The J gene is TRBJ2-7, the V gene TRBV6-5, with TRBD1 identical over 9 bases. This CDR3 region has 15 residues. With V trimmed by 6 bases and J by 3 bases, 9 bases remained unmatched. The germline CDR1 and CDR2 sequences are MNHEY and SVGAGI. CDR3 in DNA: TGTGCCAGCAGACAATCCTTGACAGGGGGCTACGAGCAGTACGTC. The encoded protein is CASRQSLTGGYEQYV.

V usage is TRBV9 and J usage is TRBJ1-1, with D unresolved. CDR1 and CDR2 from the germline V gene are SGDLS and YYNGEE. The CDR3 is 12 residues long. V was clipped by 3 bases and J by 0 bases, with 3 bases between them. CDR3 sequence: CASSEMNTEAFF. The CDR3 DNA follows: TGTGCCAGCAGCGAGATGAACACTGAAGCTTTCTTT.

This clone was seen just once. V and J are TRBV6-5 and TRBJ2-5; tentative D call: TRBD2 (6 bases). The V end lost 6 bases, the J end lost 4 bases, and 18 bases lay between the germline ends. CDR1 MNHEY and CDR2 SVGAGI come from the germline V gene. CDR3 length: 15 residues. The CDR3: CASREGSTYPETQYF. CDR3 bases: TGTGCCAGCAGGGAGGGCTCCACGTATCCAGAGACCCAGTACTTC.

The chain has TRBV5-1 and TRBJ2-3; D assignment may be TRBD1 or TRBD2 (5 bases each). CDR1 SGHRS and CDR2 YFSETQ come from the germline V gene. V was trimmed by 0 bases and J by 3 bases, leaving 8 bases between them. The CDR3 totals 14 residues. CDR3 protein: CASSLDGATDTQYF. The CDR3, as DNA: TGCGCCAGCAGCTTGGACGGGGCGACAGATACGCAGTATTTT.

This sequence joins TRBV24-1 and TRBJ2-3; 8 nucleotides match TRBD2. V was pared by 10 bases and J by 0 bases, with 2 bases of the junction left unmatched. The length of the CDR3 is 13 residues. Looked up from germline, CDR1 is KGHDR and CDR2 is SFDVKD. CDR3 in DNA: TGTGCCACTAGCGGGGTAAGCACAGATACGCAGTATTTT. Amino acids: CATSGVSTDTQYF.

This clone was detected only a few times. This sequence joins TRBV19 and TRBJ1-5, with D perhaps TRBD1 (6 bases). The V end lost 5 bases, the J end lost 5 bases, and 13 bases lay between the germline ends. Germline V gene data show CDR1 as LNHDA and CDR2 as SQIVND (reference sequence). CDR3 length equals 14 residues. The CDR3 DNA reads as TGTGCCAGTAGTGTAACAGGGTCCGATCAGCCCCAGCATTTT. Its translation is CASSVTGSDQPQHF.

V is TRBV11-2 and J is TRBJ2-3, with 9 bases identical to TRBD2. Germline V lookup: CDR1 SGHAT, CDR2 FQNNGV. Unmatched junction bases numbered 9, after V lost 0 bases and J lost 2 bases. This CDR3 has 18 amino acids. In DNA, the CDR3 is TGTGCCAGCAGCTTAGATCGGGAGCGGGGGGTACCCACAGATACGCAGTATTTT. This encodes CASSLDRERGVPTDTQYF.

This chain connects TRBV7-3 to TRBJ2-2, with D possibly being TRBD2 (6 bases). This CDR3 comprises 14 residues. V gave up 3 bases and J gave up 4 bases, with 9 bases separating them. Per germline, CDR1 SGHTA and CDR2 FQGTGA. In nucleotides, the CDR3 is TGTGCCAGCAGCTTGTCCGGGGGCACCGGGGAGCTGTTTTTT. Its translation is CASSLSGGTGELFF.

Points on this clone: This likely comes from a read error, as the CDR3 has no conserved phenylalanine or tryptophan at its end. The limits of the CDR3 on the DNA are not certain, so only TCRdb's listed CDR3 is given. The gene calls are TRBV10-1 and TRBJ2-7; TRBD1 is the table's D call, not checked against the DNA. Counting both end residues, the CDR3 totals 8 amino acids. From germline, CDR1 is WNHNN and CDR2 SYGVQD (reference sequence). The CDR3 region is CASSDLQA.